A selection of T cell receptor beta chains follows, all from one sample in a study of blood T cell repertoires in COVID-19. The repertoire was sequenced with immunoSEQ multiplex PCR; TCRdb's copy has only in-frame clones and lacks some. The top ten clones hold over 0.75% of a sample with 130,000 to 150,000 clones, approximately 86% of them seen once. Specimen: peripheral blood. The receptors derive from a woman aged 50 to 65 with acute or convalescent COVID-19. Each CDR3 is given with its conserved first and last residue. The D gene is left open where the match is weak. Not all rows give a size; the values are once, few, many and, for expanded clones, a class.

-,TRBJ2-7,-,TRBV21-1,CASSKESRGTGGLAAYEQYF
TRBD2,TRBJ2-1,-,TRBV6-2/TRBV6-3,CASSLPSGAYNEQFF
-,TRBJ1-6,-,TRBV25-1,CASSTYNSPLHF
-,TRBJ1-1,-,TRBV9,CASSVAGIGTEAFF
TRBD1,TRBJ1-2,once,TRBV6-1,CASSEVRGANYGYTF
-,TRBJ2-7,-,TRBV5-6,CASSFSGLSYEQYF
-,TRBJ2-4,-,TRBV19,CASSISLKGLLAKNIQYF
-,TRBJ1-4,-,TRBV28,CASSDGTSIDLEKLFF
-,TRBJ2-7,-,TRBV9,CASSGKAASYEQYF
-,TRBJ1-2,-,TRBV5-6,CASSPQNYGYTF
-,TRBJ2-3,-,TRBV2,CASSERLAGIDTQYF
TRBD2,TRBJ2-7,-,TRBV10-1,CASSASGGPLEQYF
-,TRBJ2-4,-,TRBV7-3,CASSPRAKNIQYF
-,TRBJ2-1,-,TRBV3-1/TRBV3-2,CASSLFSGWGYNEQFF
-,TRBJ1-1,-,TRBV18,CASRDLSNTEAFF
TRBD2,TRBJ2-1,-,TRBV25-1,CASSLAGGHSEQFF
-,TRBJ1-3,-,TRBV18,CASSPNRAMSSGNTIYF
-,TRBJ1-1,-,TRBV27,CASSRGRNTEAFF
TRBD1,TRBJ1-3,-,TRBV30,CASSTGGGNTIYF
TRBD1,TRBJ1-5,-,TRBV7-8,CASSLALRTGMNQPQHF
-,TRBJ2-2,-,TRBV6-5,CASTRGDSGELFF
-,TRBJ1-1,few,TRBV28,CASRGSGTEAFF
-,TRBJ1-3,few,TRBV7-2,CASWGASGNTIYF